One and the same sample provided the 3 T cell receptor beta chains below, sequenced in a study of sequential checkpoint blockade in melanoma. Regarding treatment: randomized to nivolumab then ipilimumab (arm A) or the reverse (arm B). Data came from immunoSEQ multiplex PCR; TCRdb stores just in-frame clones and leaves some out. The sample holds fewer than 20,000 clones, 55% to 80% seen once. The sequencing here drew on CD8+ T cells sorted from blood (inferred from file names), taken from a patient given nivolumab and ipilimumab in sequence. The receptors come from a human donor with melanoma.

V usage is TRBV9 and J usage is TRBJ1-1; the D gene is possibly TRBD1 (6 bases). The CDR3 totals 14 residues. Germline loops: CDR1 SGDLS, CDR2 YYNGEE. The V gene lost 3 bases and the J gene lost 4 bases, with 13 bases spanning the gap. DNA for the CDR3: TGTGCCAGCAGCGGAATGACAGGAGCCACTGAAGCTTTCTTT. This translates into CASSGMTGATEAFF.

This clone was observed a few times. This chain's CDR3 is CASSTTGTGYSYEQYF. For the CDR3, the DNA is TGTGCCAGCAGCACCACTGGGACAGGGTATTCCTACGAGCAGTACTTC. The rearrangement links TRBV7-9 to TRBJ2-7; TRBD1 matches 9 bases. V was clipped by 5 bases and J by 1 base; unmatched bases: 9. Germline CDR1 and CDR2: SEHNR and FQNEAQ (reference sequence). This CDR3 region has 16 residues.

The genes are TRBV27 and TRBJ2-7; D ambiguous. The length of the CDR3 is 12 residues. The V gene's germline CDR1 is MNHEY and CDR2 SMNVEV (reference sequence). Trimming removed 5 bases at V and 4 bases at J, with 9 bases between. CDR3 coding DNA: TGTGCCAGCAGTCTACCCTCTTACGAGCAGTACTTC. It codes for CASSLPSYEQYF.